The text below deals with one T cell receptor beta chain. Its target antigen remains unknown. Within one base of it there is no much larger clone, and no base qualities were kept. The record originates from a study of cytomegalovirus exposure and HLA in healthy donors (TCRdb year 2017). Concerning the study at large: According to a later analysis, the approximately 120 validation repertoires were produced on the same platform as the approximately 600 repertoires of the first cohort. The study aimed to test whether cataloging public T cell receptors could reveal signatures of past pathogen exposure. Besides the first cohort of 666 subjects, a separate validation cohort made up of 120 different subjects was used. High-throughput TCR immunosequencing, statistical association of individual TCRs with disease status, and machine learning were combined to predict cytomegalovirus infection status. The full study reports these points: All 120 or so repertoires were used to score co-occurrence in the validation cohort in a later analysis, because that analysis had no HLA typing for the cohort. In vitro tests confirmed that a few of the cytomegalovirus-associated TCR beta chains recognize cytomegalovirus antigens. The study gave a list of about 150 TCR beta chains associated with cytomegalovirus. Most TCR sequences were seen in very few donors, while some public TCRs were found in many individuals. It was suggested by the authors that the approach could potentially be generalized to other disease states and immunological phenotypes. Of the cluster scores, roughly 95% were above 0 in a later analysis, which found that TCRs clustered in the first cohort also tended to co-occur in the 90 to 150 validation repertoires. Cytomegalovirus status was reported to be diagnosed by the classifier with high specificity and sensitivity in both the original and validation cohorts.

Library prep was done by the immunoSEQ multiplex PCR assay. In the authors' own workflow: A statistical classification framework was built to diagnose cytomegalovirus status from the catalog of TCR beta chain sequences. TCRdb obtained this table from immuneACCESS and retained in-frame rearrangements with V and J assigned. These tables miss some clones; where compared with another copy, unresolved V genes account for less than half of the shortfall, and the remainder is unexplained. The V and J calls and clone size are taken from that table; D and trimming were inferred from the DNA. The sample yields 70,000 to 75,000 clones; about 94% were counted once. Roughly 3.2% of the sample comes from the top ten. The donors belonged to the validation cohort of over a hundred subjects, which was separate from the 666-subject first cohort. From the cysteine through the phenylalanine, the CDR3 covers 11 amino acids. Only the CDR3 region is kept as DNA, spanning 33 bases read in frame from base 1. V loses 4 bases of germline sequence and J loses 8 bases, and the interval between the two ends is 9 bases. From the germline V gene, CDR1 is SGHRS and CDR2 is YFSETQ.

The chain uses TRBV5-1 and TRBJ1-1, and TRBD1 may be the D gene, going by 5 matching bases. The specimen sequenced was PBMCs. This sequence was found in a woman younger than 30 in good health and CMV-seropositive. The DNA reads TGCGCCAGCAGCCCAGGGTTAGAAGCTTTCTTT. This translates into CASSPGLEAFF.